A single sample gave rise to the 3 T cell receptor beta chains below, sequenced in a study of identical twins. MiXCR, applied by TCRdb to the 5' RACE reads, yields one record per CDR3 protein. The profile covers around 1.7 million distinct CDR3 sequences, with 32% appearing a single time and approximately 0.29% taken by the ten largest. The source material was cord blood. These TCRs come from a newborn girl in good health.

The gene calls are TRBV4-2 and TRBJ2-7; 9 bases are shared with TRBD1. Per germline, CDR1 LGHNA and CDR2 YNFKEQ. The CDR3 runs 16 residues. Germline trimming cut 2 bases from V and 2 bases from J; bases unmatched to any gene: 7. The CDR3 protein is CASSQIGQGSTYEQYF. The DNA of the CDR3 is TGTGCCAGCAGCCAAATAGGACAGGGGTCTACCTACGAGCAGTACTTC.

The rearrangement joins TRBV6-1 to TRBJ1-4, with D hard to call. Germline CDR1 MNHNS, CDR2 SASEGT. CDR3 length equals 14 residues. The V gene lost 6 bases and the J gene lost 0 bases, with 8 bases spanning the gap. The CDR3 spells CASRYLATNEKLFF. DNA for the CDR3: TGTGCCAGCAGGTACCTTGCAACTAATGAAAAACTGTTTTTT.

The gene calls are TRBV15 and TRBJ2-3; 13 nucleotides line up with TRBD2. Trimming took 3 bases from V and 5 from J; bases not matched to a gene: 5. Germline values: CDR1 LNHNV, CDR2 YYDKDF (reference sequence). This CDR3 is built from 16 residues. The CDR3 loop reads CATSSTLAGGRDTQYF. Here the CDR3 DNA reads TGTGCCACCAGCAGCACACTAGCGGGGGGGCGAGATACGCAGTATTTT. The complete variable domain, with remaining parts taken from reference TRBV15 and TRBJ2-3, reads DAMVIQNPRYQVTQFGKPVTLSCSQTLNHNVMYWYQQKSSQAPKLLFHYYDKDFNNEADTPDNFQSRRPNTSFCFLDIRSPGLGDTAMYLCATSSTLAGGRDTQYFGPGTRLTVL.